The clone carrying this T cell receptor (beta chain) was counted a few times. The antigen remains unidentified. This entry belongs to a study of blood T cells in healthy people across ages. Study-wide points: Unsorted PBMCs blocked a conclusive comparison of naive and antigen-experienced cells. Strong correlation was found linking TCR beta diversity to naive T cell percentage.

Next came a second PCR, run for about 7 to 11 cycles, which used a sample-barcoded 5' primer along with a J-beta primer mix. Via MiXCR, TCRdb re-called the 5' RACE reads, giving one row per CDR3 protein. Among just over 1 million distinct CDR3 sequences listed, over 35% were seen once. The CDR3 contains 15 residues. J gave up 2 bases and V 7 bases, and 8 bases lay outside the gene matches. Germline V lookup: CDR1 SGDLS, CDR2 YYNGEE. V usage is TRBV9 and J usage is TRBJ2-7; TRBD2 matches at 11 bases. This TCR was recovered from a woman aged 60-75 years in good health. Sequenced material: blood. The CDR3 reads CASGPGLAVAYEQYF. CDR3 DNA sequence: TGTGCCAGCGGTCCGGGACTAGCGGTAGCCTACGAGCAGTACTTC.